This T cell receptor beta chain was found in a study of shared clonotypes between healthy human individuals. The CDR3 spans 14 residues. The V and J ends lost 0 bases and 2 bases respectively, with 8 bases between them. CDR1 and CDR2 (germline): SGHRS, YFSETQ. The protocol was immunoSEQ multiplex PCR, while the TCRdb copy is restricted to in-frame clones and leaves out a portion. Altogether 450,000 to 650,000 clones are present, roughly four fifths being singletons, with the ten largest covering around 12%. With regard to this clone: This same CDR3 is encoded by further DNA sequences in the sample.

The chain has TRBV5-1 and TRBJ1-1; the D is unclear. The sample was PBMCs. The TCR originated in a woman aged 40 to 49 in good health. Some clones in this sample may be carry-over from other donors' samples. The CDR3 loop is CASSLVGRNTEAFF. CDR3 bases: TGCGCCAGCAGCTTGGTTGGCAGAAACACTGAAGCTTTCTTT. The whole variable domain, remainder taken from reference TRBV5-1 and TRBJ1-1, is KAGVTQTPRYLIKTRGQQVTLSCSPISGHRSVSWYQQTPGQGLQFLFEYFSETQRNKGNFPGRFSGRQFSNSRSEMNVSTLELGDSALYLCASSLVGRNTEAFFGQGTRLTVV.